Shown below are 8 T cell receptor beta chains from a single sample sequenced in a study of cytomegalovirus exposure and HLA in healthy donors. The PCR ran on 60 Vbeta and 13 Jbeta primers. Repertoires were generated with immunoSEQ multiplex PCR, while TCRdb's copy carries only in-frame clones and drops some. The table includes 200,000 to 250,000 clones, around 76% detected once. Sequencing was performed on PBMCs. The receptors come from a man between 18 and 35 years old in good health and CMV-seronegative.

This clone occurred a few times. The CDR3 DNA is TGTGCCAGCAGTCCGGACAGGGACCCCCTCTATGGCTACACCTTC. Amino acids: CASSPDRDPLYGYTF. V gene TRBV6-1 combines with J gene TRBJ1-2; 8 nucleotides agree with TRBD1. This CDR3 has 15 amino acids. V lost 5 bases and J lost 4; bases outside the gene matches: 9. CDR1 is MNHNS, CDR2 SASEGT, per germline.

This rearrangement joins TRBV2 to TRBJ2-7; 10 positions agree with TRBD1. With V trimmed by 6 bases and J by 1 base, 6 bases remained unmatched. Per germline, CDR1 SNHLY and CDR2 FYNNEI. This CDR3 contains 15 residues. The chain's CDR3 is CASRQGQGFSYEQYF. The CDR3 DNA reads TGTGCCAGCAGGCAGGGACAGGGGTTTTCCTACGAGCAGTACTTC.

CDR3 region: CAIRDDSDFSGNTIYF. The CDR3 DNA follows: TGTGCCATCAGAGACGACAGCGACTTCTCTGGAAACACCATATATTTT. V gene TRBV10-3 combines with J gene TRBJ1-3, with a possible D match to TRBD1 (5 bases). Trimming took 6 bases from V and 0 from J, leaving 15 bases between them. Germline CDR1 is ENHRY and CDR2 is SYGVKD. This CDR3 comprises 16 residues.

As concerns this clone: The same CDR3 can be traced to other DNA sequences in this sample. V and J are TRBV27 and TRBJ1-2; 8 bases are a match to TRBD1. The germline V gene encodes CDR1 MNHEY and CDR2 SMNVEV (reference sequence). The CDR3 runs to 13 residues. Trimming at V came to 5 bases and at J to 4 bases, leaving 3 bases not matched to a gene. CDR3 amino acids: CASSVTGAYGYTF. The CDR3 coding sequence is TGTGCCAGCAGTGTGACAGGGGCCTATGGCTACACCTTC.

This chain's CDR3 is CASSLMTSGKGTDTQYF. The DNA of the CDR3 is TGTGCCAGCAGCCTAATGACTAGCGGGAAAGGCACAGATACGCAGTATTTT. The chain employs TRBV5-4 and TRBJ2-3; 11 bases agree with TRBD2. CDR1 is SGHNT, CDR2 YYREEE, per germline (reference sequence). J gave up 1 base and V 4 bases, and 8 bases lay outside the gene matches. The CDR3 sequence is 17 residues long. Variable domain in full (rest from reference TRBV5-4 and TRBJ2-3): ETGVTQSPTHLIKTRGQQVTLRCSSQSGHNTVSWYQQALGQGPQFIFQYYREEENGRGNFPPRFSGLQFPNYSSELNVNALELDDSALYLCASSLMTSGKGTDTQYFGPGTRLTVL.

This rearrangement joins TRBV2 to TRBJ2-3; 10 nucleotides line up with TRBD1. The germline V gene has CDR1 SNHLY and CDR2 FYNNEI. V was pared by 7 bases and J by 4 bases, with 5 bases of the junction left unmatched. CDR3 length: 14 amino acids. CDR3 nucleotide sequence: TGTGCCAGCACCCTGGACAGGGGGGCAGATACGCAGTATTTT. It yields the protein CASTLDRGADTQYF.

The chain combines TRBV9 with TRBJ2-7, with D perhaps TRBD2 (5 bases). CDR1 and CDR2 from the germline V gene are SGDLS and YYNGEE. The V end lost 3 bases, the J end lost 2 bases, and 15 bases lay between the germline ends. The CDR3 has 15 residues. CDR3 DNA sequence: TGTGCCAGCAGCGCTGGACTCGATGTAGCCTACGAGCAGTACTTC. Its protein product is CASSAGLDVAYEQYF.

The V and J genes are TRBV2 and TRBJ2-7; TRBD2 is a possible D gene (6 bases). The CDR3 totals 14 residues. Trimming removed 6 bases at V and 6 bases at J, with 18 bases between. Per germline, CDR1 SNHLY and CDR2 FYNNEI. Here the CDR3 reads CASSRDSNALEQYF. In nucleotides, the CDR3 is TGTGCCAGCAGCCGGGACTCAAACGCCCTCGAGCAGTACTTC.